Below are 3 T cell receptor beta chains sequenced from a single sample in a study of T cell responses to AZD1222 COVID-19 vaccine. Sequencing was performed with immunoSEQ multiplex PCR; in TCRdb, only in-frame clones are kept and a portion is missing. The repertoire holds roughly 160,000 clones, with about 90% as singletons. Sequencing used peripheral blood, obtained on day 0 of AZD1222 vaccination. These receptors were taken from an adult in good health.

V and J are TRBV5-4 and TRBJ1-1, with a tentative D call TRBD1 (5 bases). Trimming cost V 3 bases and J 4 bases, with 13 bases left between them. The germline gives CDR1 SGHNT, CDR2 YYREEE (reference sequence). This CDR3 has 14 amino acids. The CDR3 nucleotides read TGTGCCAGCAGCTCTTTGGGGCAATTCACTGAAGCTTTCTTT. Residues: CASSSLGQFTEAFF. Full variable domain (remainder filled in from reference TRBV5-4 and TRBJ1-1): ETGVTQSPTHLIKTRGQQVTLRCSSQSGHNTVSWYQQALGQGPQFIFQYYREEENGRGNFPPRFSGLQFPNYSSELNVNALELDDSALYLCASSSLGQFTEAFFGQGTRLTVV.

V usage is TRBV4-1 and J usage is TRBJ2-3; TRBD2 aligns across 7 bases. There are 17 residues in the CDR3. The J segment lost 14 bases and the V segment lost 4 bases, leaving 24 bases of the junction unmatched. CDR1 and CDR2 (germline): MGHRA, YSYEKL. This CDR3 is CASSPPGLGGGNMFMYF. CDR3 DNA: TGCGCCAGCAGCCCCCCCGGGCTGGGCGGGGGAAACATGTTCATGTATTTT.

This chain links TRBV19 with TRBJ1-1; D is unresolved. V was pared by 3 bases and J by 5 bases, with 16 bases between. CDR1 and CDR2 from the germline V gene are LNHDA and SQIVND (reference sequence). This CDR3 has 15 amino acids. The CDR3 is CASSMAREVRTEAFF. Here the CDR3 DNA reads TGTGCCAGTAGTATGGCACGGGAGGTAAGGACTGAAGCTTTCTTT. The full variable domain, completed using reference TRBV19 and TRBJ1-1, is DGGITQSPKYLFRKEGQNVTLSCEQNLNHDAMYWYRQDPGQGLRLIYYSQIVNDFQKGDIAEGYSVSREKKESFPLTVTSAQKNPTAFYLCASSMAREVRTEAFFGQGTRLTVV.